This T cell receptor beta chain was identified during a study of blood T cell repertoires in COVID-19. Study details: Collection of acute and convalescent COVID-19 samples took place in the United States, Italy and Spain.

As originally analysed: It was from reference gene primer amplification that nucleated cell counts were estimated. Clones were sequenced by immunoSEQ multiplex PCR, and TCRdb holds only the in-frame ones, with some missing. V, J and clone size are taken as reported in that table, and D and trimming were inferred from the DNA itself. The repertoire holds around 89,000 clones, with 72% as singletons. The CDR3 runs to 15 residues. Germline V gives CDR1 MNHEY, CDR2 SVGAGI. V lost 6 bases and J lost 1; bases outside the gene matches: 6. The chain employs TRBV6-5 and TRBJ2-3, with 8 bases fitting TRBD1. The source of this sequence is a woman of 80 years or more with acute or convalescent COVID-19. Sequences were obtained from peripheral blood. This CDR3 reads CASRQGASGTDTQYF. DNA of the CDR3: TGTGCCAGCAGGCAGGGGGCGAGTGGCACAGATACGCAGTATTTT.